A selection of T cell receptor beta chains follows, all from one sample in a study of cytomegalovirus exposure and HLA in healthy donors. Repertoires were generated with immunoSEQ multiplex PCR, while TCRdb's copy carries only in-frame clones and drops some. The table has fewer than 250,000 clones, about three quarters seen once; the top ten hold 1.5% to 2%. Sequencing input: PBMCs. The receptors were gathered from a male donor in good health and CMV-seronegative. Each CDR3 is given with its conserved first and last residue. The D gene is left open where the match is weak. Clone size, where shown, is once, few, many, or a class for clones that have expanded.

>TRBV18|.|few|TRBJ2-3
TGTGCCAGCTCACCCGCAATTAGCGGCCGCACAGATACGCAGTATTTT
CASSPAISGRTDTQYF
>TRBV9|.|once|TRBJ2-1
TGTGCCAGCAGCGTAACAGGGATGGACAATGAGCAGTTCTTC
CASSVTGMDNEQFF
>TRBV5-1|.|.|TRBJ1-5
TGCGCCAGCAGCTTGAGCCCGGTAAATCAGCCCCAGCATTTT
CASSLSPVNQPQHF
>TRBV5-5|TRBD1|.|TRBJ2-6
TGTGCCAGCAGCTTGGCGAGGGGGCCTGGGGCCAACGTCCTGACTTTC
CASSLARGPGANVLTF
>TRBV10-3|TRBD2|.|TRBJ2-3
TGTGCCATCAGTGAGTACAGCCTCGGACTAGCGGGGGCGAACACAGATACGCAGTATTTT
CAISEYSLGLAGANTDTQYF
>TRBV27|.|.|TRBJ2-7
TGTGCCAGCAGGTTTTCACAGGGATATCACGAGCAGTACTTC
CASRFSQGYHEQYF
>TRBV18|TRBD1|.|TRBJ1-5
TGTGCCAGCTCACCGGTACAGGGGGCACGTAATCAGCCCCAGCATTTT
CASSPVQGARNQPQHF
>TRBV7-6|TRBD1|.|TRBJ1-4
TGTGCCAGCAGCTTATACAGGGGAGGTCAAGAAAAACTGTTTTTT
CASSLYRGGQEKLFF
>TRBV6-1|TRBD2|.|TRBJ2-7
TGTGCCAGCAGTGTCAAGCGGGAGTTTGACGAGCAGTACTTC
CASSVKREFDEQYF
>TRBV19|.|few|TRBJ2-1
TGTGCCAGTAGTCCCCCCGGGTTCTACAATGAGCAGTTCTTC
CASSPPGFYNEQFF
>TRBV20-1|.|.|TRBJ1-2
TGCAGTGCTTGGCCGGGCACCTTC
CSAWPGTF
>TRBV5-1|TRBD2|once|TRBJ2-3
TGCGCCAGCAGCCCAGATCTTAGCGGGGGGAGAGATACGCAGTATTTT
CASSPDLSGGRDTQYF
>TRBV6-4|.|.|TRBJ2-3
TGTGCCAGCAGTGAACAGGGTAGCACAGATACGCAGTATTTT
CASSEQGSTDTQYF
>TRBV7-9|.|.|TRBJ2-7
TGTGCCAGCAGCTTAGTTCAACAGGGATACGAGCAGTACTTC
CASSLVQQGYEQYF
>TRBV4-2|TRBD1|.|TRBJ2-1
TGTGCCAGCACTCCCGCAGGGGGCAAGAACAATGAGCAGTTCTTC
CASTPAGGKNNEQFF
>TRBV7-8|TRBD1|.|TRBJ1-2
TGTGCCAGCAGGTCAGAGGGGGCTATCTTGTATGGCTACACCTTC
CASRSEGAILYGYTF
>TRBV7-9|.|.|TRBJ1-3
TGTGCCAGCAGTTCCCCTTTCCGCTCTGGAAACACCATATATTTT
CASSSPFRSGNTIYF
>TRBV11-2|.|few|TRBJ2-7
TGTGCCAGCAGCTTTAGGAGTTACGAGCAGTACTTC
CASSFRSYEQYF
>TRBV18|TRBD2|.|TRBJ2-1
TGTGCCAGCTCACCCCCTCCTGGGCGGGAGAGCGGGAATGAGCAGTTCTTC
CASSPPPGRESGNEQFF
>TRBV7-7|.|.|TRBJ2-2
TGTGCTAGCAGCAAGACTAGGTCGAACACCGGGGAGCTGTTTTTT
CASSKTRSNTGELFF
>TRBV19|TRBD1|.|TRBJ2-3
TGTGCCAGTAGCCCAACCTTTCACAGGGGGAGCACAGATACGCAGTATTTT
CASSPTFHRGSTDTQYF
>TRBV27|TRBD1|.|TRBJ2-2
TGTGCCAGCAGTTTTTTCACCGGGACAGAGTACTCCGGGGAGCTGTTTTTT
CASSFFTGTEYSGELFF
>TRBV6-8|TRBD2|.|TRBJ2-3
TGTGCCAGCAGTTACTCGGCCCTAGCGGGAGTGGTAGATACGCAGTATTTT
CASSYSALAGVVDTQYF
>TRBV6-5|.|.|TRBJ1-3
TGTGCCAGCAGTTATAGTGGGGGGTCTGGAAACACCATATATTTT
CASSYSGGSGNTIYF
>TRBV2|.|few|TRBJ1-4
TGTGCCAGCAGTGAACGCGGGCAGGAGAATGAAAAACTGTTTTTT
CASSERGQENEKLFF
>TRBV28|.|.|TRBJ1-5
TGTGCCAGCAGTTTATCAGGTGGTGTTAGCAATCAGCCCCAGCATTTT
CASSLSGGVSNQPQHF
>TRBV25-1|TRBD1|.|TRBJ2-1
TGTGCCAGCAGTGAGTGGAGCTCCGGGACAGGGGACAATGAGCAGTTCTTC
CASSEWSSGTGDNEQFF
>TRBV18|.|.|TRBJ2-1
TGTGCCAGCTCACCCGAGGTGCTTTATAGTGAGCAGTTCTTC
CASSPEVLYSEQFF
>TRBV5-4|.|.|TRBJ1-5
TGTGCCAGCAGTCTTCAGGGGACGAGCCAGCCCCAGCATTTT
CASSLQGTSQPQHF
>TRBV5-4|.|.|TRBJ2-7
TGTGCCAGCAGCTTGAAGAGTCCAGGGGCGGGCGAGCAGTACTTC
CASSLKSPGAGEQYF
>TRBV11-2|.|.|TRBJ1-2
TGTGCCAGCAGCTCCCCAGTGGATGGCTACACCTTC
CASSSPVDGYTF
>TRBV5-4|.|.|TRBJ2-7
TGTGCCAGCAGCTGGCCAGGGGGGAGCTCCTACGAGCAGTACTTC
CASSWPGGSSYEQYF
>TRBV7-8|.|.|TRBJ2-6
TGTGCCAGCAGCTTGGCTTACGGGGCCAACGTCCTGACTTTC
CASSLAYGANVLTF
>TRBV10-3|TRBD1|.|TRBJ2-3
TGTGCCATCAGTGAGTGGCTGGGTGGCAGGGGGACAGATACGCAGTATTTT
CAISEWLGGRGTDTQYF
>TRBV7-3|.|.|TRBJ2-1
TGTGCCAGCAGCCTACAACCAGCGGGTAACAATGAGCAGTTCTTC
CASSLQPAGNNEQFF
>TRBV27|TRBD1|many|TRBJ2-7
TGTGCCAGCAGCCAACAGGGGGCGAACTACGAGCAGTACTTC
CASSQQGANYEQYF
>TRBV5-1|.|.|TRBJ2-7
TGCGCCAGCAGCTTGACTAGTGACTACGAGCAGTACTTC
CASSLTSDYEQYF
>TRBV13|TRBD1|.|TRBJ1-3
TGTGCCAGCAGCTTACAGGGGGCTGAGGACACCATATATTTT
CASSLQGAEDTIYF
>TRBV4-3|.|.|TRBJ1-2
TGCGCCAGCAGCCAACGGGAGGGACCACTATATGGCTACACCTTC
CASSQREGPLYGYTF
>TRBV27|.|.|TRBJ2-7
TGTGCCAGCAGTCTATCCGCCGCGGGGCTGCGGGCCGAGCAGTACTTC
CASSLSAAGLRAEQYF